This record looks at one T cell receptor (beta chain) sequence and its context. The antigen is unknown. This entry belongs to a study of shared clonotypes between healthy human individuals. Across the study: Donors had three CD4 naive, three CD4 memory, two CD8 naive and one CD8 memory plate apiece.

Using immunoSEQ multiplex PCR, the repertoire was profiled, and TCRdb retains in-frame clones only, with some absent. This table has 630,000 or so clones, 95% to 98% appearing once. Study-wide points: The rarefaction results pointed to incomplete sorted-subset sequencing despite large depth.

The V and J ends lost 0 bases and 4 bases, in that order; junction bases with no gene match: 7. The CDR3 totals 17 residues. Germline assignment: CDR1 SGHDN and CDR2 FVKESK. CD45RO negativity and positive selection for CCR7 defined naive CD8 cells, a population that excluded terminally differentiated effector memory CD45RA+ cells. V and J are TRBV14 and TRBJ2-2, with 8 bases aligning to TRBD1. The sample taken for sequencing was naive CD8+ T cells sorted from blood. This sequence originates from a man aged 30 to 39 in good health. The DNA for the CDR3 is TGTGCCAGCAGCCAAGAGCCGGACAGGGCATCCACCGGGGAGCTGTTTTTT. Its protein product is CASSQEPDRASTGELFF.